A single sample gave rise to the 20 T cell receptor beta chains below, sequenced in a study of blood T cell repertoires in COVID-19. Sequenced by immunoSEQ multiplex PCR; TCRdb stores in-frame clones only, minus some. The sample contains some 90,000 clones, about 88% of which appear only once. What was sequenced was peripheral blood. The receptors come from an elderly woman with acute or convalescent COVID-19.

This chain connects TRBV19 to TRBJ1-5; D remains unclear. The CDR3 runs to 14 residues. Germline CDR1 LNHDA, CDR2 SQIVND (reference sequence). V lost 4 bases to trimming and J lost 0 bases, with 7 bases between them. The CDR3 loop reads CASSTPYSNQPQHF. The CDR3 nucleotides read TGTGCCAGTAGTACCCCGTATAGCAATCAGCCCCAGCATTTT.

The chain recombines TRBV2 with TRBJ1-5; 10 bases are a match to TRBD1. CDR1 and CDR2 from the germline V gene are SNHLY and FYNNEI. The CDR3 is 14 amino acids. V lost 5 bases, J lost 6 bases, and 4 bases stayed unmatched. This CDR3 is CASSIGTGVQPQHF. The CDR3 DNA follows: TGTGCCAGCAGTATCGGGACAGGGGTTCAGCCCCAGCATTTT.

This chain connects TRBV5-1 to TRBJ2-5; 10 bases are a match to TRBD1. The CDR3 totals 16 residues. V was clipped by 2 bases and J by 2 bases; unmatched bases: 6. Germline-derived CDR1 and CDR2 are SGHRS and YFSETQ. CDR3 loop: CASSFSGQGLQETQYF. CDR3 DNA sequence: TGCGCCAGCAGCTTCTCGGGACAGGGGCTACAAGAGACCCAGTACTTC.

The chain uses TRBV7-6 and TRBJ1-1; no firm D call. Germline V lookup: CDR1 SGHVS, CDR2 FNYEAQ. CDR3 length equals 15 residues. V gave up 0 bases and J gave up 2 bases, with 10 bases separating them. The CDR3 sequence: CASSLAGGINTEAFF. DNA for the CDR3: TGTGCCAGCAGCTTAGCGGGAGGGATTAACACTGAAGCTTTCTTT.

The chain recombines TRBV7-9 with TRBJ2-5; TRBD2 matches at 12 bases. The germline CDR1 and CDR2 sequences are SEHNR and FQNEAQ (reference sequence). CDR3 length: 18 amino acids. The V gene end was trimmed by 2 bases and the J gene end by 4 bases; junction bases not matched to a gene: 11. The CDR3 nucleotides are TGTGCCAGCAGCTTATGGCGACTAGCGGGGGCAATTGGAGAGACCCAGTACTTC. Amino acids: CASSLWRLAGAIGETQYF.

This rearrangement joins TRBV2 to TRBJ2-6; 7 nucleotides agree with TRBD1. Germline V gene lookup returns CDR1 SNHLY and CDR2 FYNNEI. The V segment lost 5 bases and the J segment 0 bases; nucleotides outside the gene matches: 4. CDR3 size: 16 residues. The CDR3 DNA follows: TGTGCCAGCAGTCCACAGGGGAGCTCTGGGGCCAACGTCCTGACTTTC. It is translated as CASSPQGSSGANVLTF.

This chain uses TRBV2 with TRBJ1-1; D is unresolved. The CDR3 runs to 10 residues. The germline gives CDR1 SNHLY, CDR2 FYNNEI. V was trimmed by 1 base and J by 9 bases, leaving 3 bases between them. The CDR3 DNA follows: TGTGCCAGCAGTGAAGGGCAAGCTTTCTTT. This encodes CASSEGQAFF.

The rearrangement links TRBV19 to TRBJ1-6, with D perhaps matching TRBD1 (5 bases). Trimming took off 1 base at V and 8 bases at J, with 9 bases between the two ends. This CDR3 is built from 14 residues. Germline V gene data show CDR1 as LNHDA and CDR2 as SQIVND (reference sequence). CDR3 DNA: TGTGCCAGTAGTATAGCAGGGTCGTATTCACCCCTCCACTTT. Its translation: CASSIAGSYSPLHF.

The chain links TRBV10-3 to TRBJ2-1; 9 nucleotides align to TRBD2. The CDR3 extends over 17 amino acids. V was clipped by 0 bases and J by 9 bases; unmatched bases: 12. The germline V gene encodes CDR1 ENHRY and CDR2 SYGVKD. In nucleotides, the CDR3 is TGTGCCATCAGTGAGTCGGCCGTGGGCGGGGGGGCCACTGAGCAGTTCTTC. It encodes CAISESAVGGGATEQFF.

The J gene is TRBJ2-7, the V gene TRBV28; 10 bases line up with TRBD2. The CDR3 spans 16 residues. Trimming removed 3 bases from V and 8 bases from J; junction bases left unmatched: 13. From germline, CDR1 is MDHEN and CDR2 SYDVKM. The CDR3 loop is CASSFTLAGGATKQYF. For the CDR3, the DNA is TGTGCCAGCAGTTTCACCTTAGCGGGGGGTGCCACAAAGCAGTACTTC. The variable domain in full, with the rest retrieved from reference TRBV28 and TRBJ2-7, is DVKVTQSSRYLVKRTGEKVFLECVQDMDHENMFWYRQDPGLGLRLIYFSYDVKMKEKGDIPEGYSVSREKKERFSLILESASTNQTSMYLCASSFTLAGGATKQYFGPGTRLTVT.

This sequence joins TRBV5-4 and TRBJ2-7; 10 bases are a match to TRBD2. V gave up 4 bases and J gave up 0 bases; unmatched junction bases: 7. Looked up from germline, CDR1 is SGHNT and CDR2 is YYREEE (reference sequence). There are 16 residues in the CDR3. Here the CDR3 reads CASSPGSGGFSYEQYF. The CDR3 nucleotides read TGTGCCAGCAGCCCCGGTAGCGGGGGGTTCTCCTACGAGCAGTACTTC.

This clone was found a few times. The V gene is TRBV28, the J gene TRBJ1-4, with 7 bases fitting TRBD1. Trimming took 2 bases from V and 6 from J; bases not matched to a gene: 3. The CDR3 length is 14 residues. Germline V lookup: CDR1 MDHEN, CDR2 SYDVKM. The CDR3 DNA is TGTGCCAGCAGTTTAACAGGGGCGGATGAAAAACTGTTTTTT. As protein: CASSLTGADEKLFF. The entire variable domain, with the rest obtained from reference TRBV28 and TRBJ1-4, is as follows: DVKVTQSSRYLVKRTGEKVFLECVQDMDHENMFWYRQDPGLGLRLIYFSYDVKMKEKGDIPEGYSVSREKKERFSLILESASTNQTSMYLCASSLTGADEKLFFGSGTQLSVL.

With respect to this clone: Other nucleotide sequences from this sample produce the same CDR3. The chain has TRBV5-8 and TRBJ1-3; possibly TRBD1 for D (5 bases). V dropped 2 bases and J dropped 4 bases, with 10 bases sitting between them. The CDR3 sequence is 14 residues long. Germline CDR1 SGHTS, CDR2 YDEGEE. The CDR3 reads CASSFQGSGNTIYF. The DNA for the CDR3 is TGTGCCAGCAGCTTCCAGGGATCCGGAAACACCATATATTTT.

This clone was picked up a small number of times. The CDR3, as DNA: TGTGCCAGCAGTTACAACTCTTACAGGCCCGGCACAGATACGCAGTATTTT. It yields the protein CASSYNSYRPGTDTQYF. The genes are TRBV27 and TRBJ2-3; D is perhaps TRBD1 (5 bases). Between the trimmed V and J ends, which lost 4 bases and 1 base, there was a span of 18 bases. From germline, CDR1 is MNHEY and CDR2 SMNVEV (reference sequence). The CDR3 covers 17 residues.

The V gene is TRBV11-2, the J gene TRBJ1-1; D not resolved. V lost 6 bases to trimming and J lost 5 bases, with 19 bases between them. Germline-derived CDR1 and CDR2 are SGHAT and FQNNGV. The CDR3 loop spans 15 amino acids. CDR3 DNA: TGTGCCAGCAGTCGAGGGTCAAAAGCGGGGACTGAAGCTTTCTTT. The encoded protein is CASSRGSKAGTEAFF.

The chain employs TRBV6-5 and TRBJ2-2; tentatively, D is TRBD1 (5 bases). There are 14 residues in the CDR3. CDR1 is MNHEY and CDR2 is SVGAGI in the germline V gene. V gave up 7 bases and J gave up 2 bases, with 11 bases separating them. CDR3 in amino acids: CASIQDINTGELFF. The CDR3 DNA reads as TGTGCCAGCATTCAGGACATAAACACCGGGGAGCTGTTTTTT.

The rearrangement joins TRBV6-5 to TRBJ2-5, with D possibly being TRBD2 (5 bases). Germline loops: CDR1 MNHEY, CDR2 SVGAGI. The length of the CDR3 is 14 residues. Trimming removed 4 bases at V and 13 bases at J, with 22 bases between. The CDR3 DNA reads TGTGCCAGCAGTTCCGCGGGTTTAGGCGCCCCTCTGTACTTC. Its translation is CASSSAGLGAPLYF.

The gene calls are TRBV5-1 and TRBJ1-2; D unclear. Germline V gives CDR1 SGHRS, CDR2 YFSETQ. The V end lost 3 bases, the J end lost 8 bases, and 20 bases lay between the germline ends. This CDR3 has 15 amino acids. DNA of the CDR3: TGCGCCAGCAGCTACGACCCCGGGTCCCGGAAGGGCTACACCTTC. As protein: CASSYDPGSRKGYTF.

The chain employs TRBV3-1 (or the pseudogene TRBV3-2) and TRBJ2-5; D perhaps matches TRBD1 (5 bases). CDR1 LGHDT and CDR2 YNNKEL come from the germline V gene (reference sequence). Trimming removed 1 base at V and 1 base at J, with 10 bases between. The CDR3 extends over 15 amino acids. Here the CDR3 DNA reads TGTGCCAGCAGCCAAGTGGGGCGGACCCAAGAGACCCAGTACTTC. Its protein product is CASSQVGRTQETQYF.

This sequence joins TRBV11-2 and TRBJ2-7, with D maybe TRBD1 (5 bases). Trimming left V 3 bases short and J 2 bases short, with 8 bases between. CDR1 is SGHAT and CDR2 is FQNNGV in the germline V gene. This CDR3 has 13 residues. The CDR3 nucleotides are TGTGCCAGCAGCTTCCAGGGTCCCTACGAGCAGTACTTC. Its protein is CASSFQGPYEQYF. The full variable domain, rest sourced from reference TRBV11-2 and TRBJ2-7, is EAGVAQSPRYKIIEKRQSVAFWCNPISGHATLYWYQQILGQGPKLLIQFQNNGVVDDSQLPKDRFSAERLKGVDSTLKIQPAKLEDSAVYLCASSFQGPYEQYFGPGTRLTVT.